A single sample is the source of the 21 T cell receptor beta chains below, sequenced in a study of early T cells in non-severe SARS-CoV-2 infection. Each CDR3 protein is one row after TCRdb ran MiXCR on the 5' RACE reads. The sample contains 97,000 or so distinct CDR3 sequences, around 13% of which appear only once. Sequencing was done on a sample of whole blood. Receptors originate from an adult who was a healthcare worker with PCR-confirmed SARS-CoV-2 infection or an uninfected control (not recorded which).

A few counts support this clonotype. The chain is built from TRBV24-1 and TRBJ1-2; D is uncertain. Germline-derived CDR1 and CDR2 are KGHDR and SFDVKD. Trimming pared 1 base from V and 7 bases from J, leaving 12 bases between. This CDR3 is 14 amino acids long. CDR3 sequence reads: CATSDFPGASGYTF. The CDR3 region has the DNA TGTGCCACCAGTGATTTCCCAGGCGCCAGTGGCTACACCTTC.

This clonotype has at least ten counts. CDR3 in amino acids: CATSDLRAGGYNEQFF. CDR3 in DNA: TGTGCCACCAGTGATTTACGGGCGGGGGGGTACAATGAGCAGTTCTTC. The V call is TRBV24-1, the J call TRBJ2-1; 9 nucleotides align to TRBD2. From germline, CDR1 is KGHDR and CDR2 SFDVKD. The CDR3 is 16 residues long. With 1 base clipped from V and 4 bases from J, the junction kept 4 bases outside the gene matches.

The CDR3 here is CASSEAYQPQHF. CDR3 sequence (DNA): TGTGCCAGCAGTGAAGCTTATCAGCCCCAGCATTTT. This chain uses TRBV6-1 with TRBJ1-5; unclear D gene. The CDR3 length is 12 residues. Germline loops: CDR1 MNHNS, CDR2 SASEGT. With 0 bases removed from V and 5 bases from J, the gap between germline ends came to 2 bases.

This clonotype was counted a few times. The chain links TRBV7-2 to TRBJ2-2, with D possibly called TRBD1 or TRBD2 (5 bases each). The CDR3 is 15 residues long. V shed 5 bases and J shed 7 bases, with 17 bases lying between them. Germline V CDR1 and CDR2: SGHTA, FQGNSA. CDR3 DNA sequence: TGTGCCAGCAGCCCTCGGGGACCTCAAGGCGGGGAGCTGTTTTTT. Residues: CASSPRGPQGGELFF.

This clonotype was counted a few times. The J gene is TRBJ2-2, the V gene TRBV4-1; D unresolved. In germline, CDR1 is MGHRA, CDR2 YSYEKL. V lost 4 bases and J lost 3, with 6 bases in between. The CDR3 is made up of 13 amino acids. In DNA, the CDR3 is TGCGCCAGCAGCCCCTCTGACACCGGGGAGCTGTTTTTT. Its translation: CASSPSDTGELFF.

Points on this clonotype: This may be a read error: a much more frequent sequence differs by one nucleotide. The rearrangement uses TRBV3-1 and TRBJ2-5; 7 nucleotides line up with TRBD2. The CDR3 runs to 14 residues. Germline assignment: CDR1 LGHDT and CDR2 YNNKEL (reference sequence). The V segment lost 8 bases and the J segment 4 bases; nucleotides outside the gene matches: 10. CDR3 in amino acids: CASGAGASGETQYF. The CDR3 bases are TGTGCCAGCGGCGCCGGGGCTAGCGGAGAGACCCAGTACTTC.

The J gene is TRBJ2-3, the V gene TRBV14; D gene ambiguous. Looked up from germline, CDR1 is SGHDN and CDR2 is FVKESK. V was trimmed by 1 base and J by 7 bases, leaving 6 bases between them. The CDR3 loop spans 12 amino acids. CDR3 residues: CASSQGRHTQYF. CDR3 nucleotides: TGTGCCAGCAGCCAAGGCAGGCATACGCAGTATTTT.

The V gene is TRBV9, the J gene TRBJ1-1; D call uncertain. The CDR3 is 16 residues long. Trimming stripped 4 bases from V and 4 bases from J, with 20 bases between. Germline V gives CDR1 SGDLS, CDR2 YYNGEE. DNA of the CDR3: TGTGCCAGCAGCTTCCGGACTGCAATTTTCGTCACTGAAGCTTTCTTT. Its translation: CASSFRTAIFVTEAFF.

The chain carries TRBV28 and TRBJ2-7, with TRBD2 identical over 10 bases. The germline CDR1 and CDR2 sequences are MDHEN and SYDVKM. V trimming: 7 bases; J trimming: 5 bases; junction bases outside the gene matches: 14. There are 16 residues in the CDR3. The CDR3 sequence is CASTGASGRIVHEQYF. CDR3 nucleotides: TGTGCCAGCACTGGGGCTAGCGGGAGAATCGTCCACGAGCAGTACTTC.

In regard to this clonotype: A much larger clone lies a single base off, so this may be a read error. The genes are TRBV25-1 and TRBJ2-1, with 7 bases identical to TRBD1. This CDR3 has 14 residues. Germline CDR1 is MGHDK and CDR2 is SYGVNS. The CDR3 spells CVSSRQGFINEQFF. The CDR3 DNA sequence: TGTGTCAGCAGTAGACAGGGTTTCATCAATGAGCAGTTCTTC.

This clonotype was seen repeatedly, ten times or more. The genes are TRBV20-1 and TRBJ1-1; 7 positions agree with TRBD1. The germline CDR1 and CDR2 sequences are DFQATT and SNEGSKA (reference sequence). The junction had 3 bases not matched to a gene; V was cut back by 2 bases and J by 0 bases. This CDR3 contains 14 residues. The CDR3, as DNA: TGCAGTGCTAGACTACAGGGGATGAACACTGAAGCTTTCTTT. Its translation: CSARLQGMNTEAFF.

The genes are TRBV11-2 and TRBJ1-6; D perhaps matches TRBD1 (6 bases). This CDR3 has 15 residues. Between the trimmed V and J ends, which lost 0 bases and 8 bases, there was a span of 11 bases. Looked up from germline, CDR1 is SGHAT and CDR2 is FQNNGV. The DNA for the CDR3 is TGTGCCAGCAGCTTAGAATTGGGGGCGGATTCACCCCTCCACTTT. As protein: CASSLELGADSPLHF.

The chain employs TRBV2 and TRBJ1-2, with 8 bases that match TRBD1. The CDR3 has 13 amino acids. CDR1 and CDR2 (germline): SNHLY, FYNNEI. With 2 bases clipped from V and 10 bases from J, the junction kept 6 bases outside the gene matches. For the CDR3, the DNA is TGTGCCAGCAGTGAAAGCGGACAGGGTACCTACACCTTC. Translating it yields CASSESGQGTYTF.

The CDR3 region is CASSPRAGEVRDEQFF. The CDR3 region has the DNA TGTGCCAGCAGCCCCCGTGCGGGAGAGGTCCGCGATGAGCAGTTCTTC. The chain is built from TRBV7-4 and TRBJ2-1, with 7 bases lining up with TRBD2. Germline lookup yields CDR1 SGHVT and CDR2 SQSDAQ. Losses at the gene ends were 5 bases for V and 8 bases for J; bases not matched to a gene: 15. The CDR3 extends over 16 amino acids.

In this sample, this clonotype turned up many times. The chain couples TRBV7-9 to TRBJ2-3; D gene unclear. V was shortened by 4 bases and J by 9 bases, with 14 bases between the two germline ends. The CDR3 runs to 13 residues. The germline V gene encodes CDR1 SEHNR and CDR2 FQNEAQ (reference sequence). The CDR3: CASSSTERRTQYF. CDR3 nucleotide sequence: TGTGCCAGCAGCTCGACCGAGAGAAGGACGCAGTATTTT. Full variable domain (outside the CDR3, taken from reference TRBV7-9 and TRBJ2-3): DTGVSQNPRHKITKRGQNVTFRCDPISEHNRLYWYRQTLGQGPEFLTYFQNEAQLEKSRLLSDRFSAERPKGSFSTLEIQRTEQGDSAMYLCASSSTERRTQYFGPGTRLTVL.

This clonotype was seen a handful of times. The chain carries TRBV6-2 or TRBV6-3 and TRBJ2-7, with 8 bases matching TRBD2. The junction had 8 bases not matched to a gene; V was cut back by 2 bases and J by 2 bases. The germline V gene has CDR1 MNHEY and CDR2 SVGEGT. The CDR3 covers 16 residues. CDR3 sequence reads: CASSYGGGRTTYEQYF. The CDR3 DNA follows: TGTGCCAGCAGTTACGGTGGCGGGAGGACTACCTACGAGCAGTACTTC.

The table lists this clonotype with a few counts. V usage is TRBV28 and J usage is TRBJ2-4, with D maybe TRBD1 (5 bases). With 3 bases removed from V and 7 bases from J, the gap between germline ends came to 10 bases. Germline V CDR1 and CDR2: MDHEN, SYDVKM. This CDR3 spans 13 amino acids. The CDR3 nucleotides read TGTGCCAGCAGTTTGCCCAGGGATAACATTCAGTACTTC. It translates to CASSLPRDNIQYF.

This clonotype was picked up a small number of times. The rearrangement uses TRBV11-2 and TRBJ2-1; 7 nucleotides align to TRBD1. This CDR3 spans 16 amino acids. Germline assignment: CDR1 SGHAT and CDR2 FQNNGV. J was trimmed by 0 bases and V by 1 base; bases with no gene match: 3. CDR3 DNA sequence: TGTGCCAGCAGCTTAGGGACAGGATCCTCCTACAATGAGCAGTTCTTC. This sequence encodes CASSLGTGSSYNEQFF.

Turning to this clonotype: A much larger clone is a single base away; this may be a read error. This sequence joins TRBV5-1 and TRBJ1-5; no firm D call. Per the germline V gene, CDR1 is SGHRS and CDR2 is YFSETQ. Trimming pared 4 bases from V and 3 bases from J, leaving 23 bases between. The CDR3 loop spans 18 amino acids. The CDR3 DNA is TGCGCCAGCAGCGGATGCAGTGGCGAGTGTACTAACAATCAGCCCCAGCATTTT. This encodes CASSGCSGECTNNQPQHF. The full variable domain, its missing parts supplied by reference TRBV5-1 and TRBJ1-5, is KAGVTQTPRYLIKTRGQQVTLSCSPISGHRSVSWYQQTPGQGLQFLFEYFSETQRNKGNFPGRFSGRQFSNSRSEMNVSTLELGDSALYLCASSGCSGECTNNQPQHFGDGTRLSIL.

The rearrangement links TRBV3-1 to TRBJ2-7; D is unclear. Trimming took 1 base from V and 5 from J, leaving 6 bases between them. This CDR3 has 12 amino acids. The V gene's germline CDR1 is LGHDT and CDR2 YNNKEL (reference sequence). CDR3 region: CASSQVKHEQYF. CDR3 bases: TGTGCCAGCAGCCAAGTGAAGCACGAGCAGTACTTC.

The chain has TRBV29-1 and TRBJ2-7, with 7 bases matching TRBD2. Germline V CDR1 and CDR2: SQVTM, ANQGSEA. After removal of 5 bases from V and 6 bases from J, the junction contained 4 bases not matched to a gene. CDR3 length equals 11 residues. The CDR3 DNA reads as TGCAGCGTTCCCTGGGGGGGCGAGCAGTACTTC. Amino acid sequence: CSVPWGGEQYF.